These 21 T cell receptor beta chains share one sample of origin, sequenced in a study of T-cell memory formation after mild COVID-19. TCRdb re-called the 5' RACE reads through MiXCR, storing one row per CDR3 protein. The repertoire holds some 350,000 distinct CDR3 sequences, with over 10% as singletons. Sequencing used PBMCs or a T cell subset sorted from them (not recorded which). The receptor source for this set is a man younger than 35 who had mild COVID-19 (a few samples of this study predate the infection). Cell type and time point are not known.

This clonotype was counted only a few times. This CDR3 is CASSARDSQETQYF. The CDR3 bases are TGTGCCAGCAGCGCCCGGGACTCACAAGAGACCCAGTACTTC. This chain links TRBV3-1 with TRBJ2-5, with TRBD2 as a possible D gene (6 bases). The V end lost 5 bases, the J end lost 2 bases, and 12 bases lay between the germline ends. Germline values: CDR1 LGHDT, CDR2 YNNKEL (reference sequence). The length of the CDR3 is 14 residues.

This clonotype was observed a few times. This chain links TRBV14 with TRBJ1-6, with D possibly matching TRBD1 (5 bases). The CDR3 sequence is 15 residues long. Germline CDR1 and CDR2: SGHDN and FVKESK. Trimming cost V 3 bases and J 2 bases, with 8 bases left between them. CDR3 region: CASSQGVTYNSPLHF. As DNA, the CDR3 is TGTGCCAGCAGCCAGGGGGTCACCTATAATTCACCCCTCCACTTT.

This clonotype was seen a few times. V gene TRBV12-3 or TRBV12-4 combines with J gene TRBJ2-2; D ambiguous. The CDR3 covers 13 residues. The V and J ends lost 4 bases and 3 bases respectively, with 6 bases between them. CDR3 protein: CASSSYYTGELFF. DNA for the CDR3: TGTGCCAGCAGTTCGTACTACACCGGGGAGCTGTTTTTT.

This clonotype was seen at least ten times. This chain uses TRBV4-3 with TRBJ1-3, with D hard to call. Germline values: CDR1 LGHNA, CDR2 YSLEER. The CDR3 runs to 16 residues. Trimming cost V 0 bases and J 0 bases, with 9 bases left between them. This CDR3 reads CASSQDGESSGNTIYF. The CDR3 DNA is TGCGCCAGCAGCCAAGATGGGGAATCCTCTGGAAACACCATATATTTT.

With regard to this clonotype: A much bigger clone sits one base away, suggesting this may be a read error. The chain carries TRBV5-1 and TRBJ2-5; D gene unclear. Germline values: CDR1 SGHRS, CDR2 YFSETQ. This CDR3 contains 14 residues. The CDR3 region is CASSLGVVQETKYF. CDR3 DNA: TGCGCCAGCAGCTTGGGTGTCGTTCAAGAGACCAAGTACTTC. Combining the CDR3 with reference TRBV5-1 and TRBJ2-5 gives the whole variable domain KAGVTQTPRYLIKTRGQQVTLSCSPISGHRSVSWYQQTPGQGLQFLFEYFSETQRNKGNFPGRFSGRQFSNSRSEMNVSTLELGDSALYLCASSLGVVQETKYFGPGTRLLVL.

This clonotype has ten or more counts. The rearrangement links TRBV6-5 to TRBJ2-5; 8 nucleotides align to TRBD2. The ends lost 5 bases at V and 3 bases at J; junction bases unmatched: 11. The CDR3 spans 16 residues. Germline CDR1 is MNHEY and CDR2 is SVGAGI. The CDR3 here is CASSPGSGGIKETQYF. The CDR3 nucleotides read TGTGCCAGCAGTCCCGGGAGCGGGGGCATCAAAGAGACCCAGTACTTC.

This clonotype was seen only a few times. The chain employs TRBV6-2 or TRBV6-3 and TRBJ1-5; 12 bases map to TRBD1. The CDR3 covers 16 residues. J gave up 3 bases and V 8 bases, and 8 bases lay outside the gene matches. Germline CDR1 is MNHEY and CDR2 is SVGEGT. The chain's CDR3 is CASGDRGLENNQPQHF. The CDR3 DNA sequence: TGTGCCAGCGGGGACAGGGGGCTTGAGAACAATCAGCCCCAGCATTTT.

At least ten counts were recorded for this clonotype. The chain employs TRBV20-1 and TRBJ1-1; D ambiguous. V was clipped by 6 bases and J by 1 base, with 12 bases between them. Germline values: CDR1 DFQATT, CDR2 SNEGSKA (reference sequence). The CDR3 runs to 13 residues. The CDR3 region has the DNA TGCAGTGCCCCCAGTGTGGCGAACACTGAAGCTTTCTTT. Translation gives CSAPSVANTEAFF.

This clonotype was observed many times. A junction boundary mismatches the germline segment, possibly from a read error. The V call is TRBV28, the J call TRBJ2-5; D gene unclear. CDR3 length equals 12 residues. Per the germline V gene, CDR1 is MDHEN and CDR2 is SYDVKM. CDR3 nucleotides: TGCGCCAGCAGCTTGTTCCGAGAGACCCAGTACTTC. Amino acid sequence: CASSLFRETQYF.

The CDR3 DNA is TGTGCCAGCAGCGGACCGTCACTTGTGGGCACAGATACGCAGTATTTT. This gives the protein CASSGPSLVGTDTQYF. The chain links TRBV9 to TRBJ2-3; D is ambiguous. CDR3 size: 16 residues. Trimming shortened V by 3 bases and J by 1 base, and 15 bases separated the two germline ends. Germline V gene lookup returns CDR1 SGDLS and CDR2 YYNGEE.

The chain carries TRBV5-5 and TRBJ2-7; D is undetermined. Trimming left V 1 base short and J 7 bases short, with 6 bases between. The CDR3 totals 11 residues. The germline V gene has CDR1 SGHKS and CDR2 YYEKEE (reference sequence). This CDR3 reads CASSLFGEQYV. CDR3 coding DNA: TGTGCCAGCAGCTTGTTTGGAGAGCAGTACGTC.

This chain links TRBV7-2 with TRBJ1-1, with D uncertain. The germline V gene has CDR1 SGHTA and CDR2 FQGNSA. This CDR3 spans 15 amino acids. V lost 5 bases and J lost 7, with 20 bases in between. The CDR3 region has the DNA TGTGCCAGCAGCCCTCAACTAATTGCGGGAGATGAAGCTTTCTTT. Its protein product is CASSPQLIAGDEAFF.

The CDR3 region is CASSYERGANVLTF. CDR3 in DNA: TGTGCCAGCAGTTATGAGAGAGGGGCCAACGTCCTGACTTTC. V gene TRBV6-6 combines with J gene TRBJ2-6; D is undetermined. The V end was cut by 3 bases, the J end by 4 bases, with 7 bases between. Germline assignment: CDR1 MNHNY and CDR2 SVGAGI (reference sequence). There are 14 residues in the CDR3.

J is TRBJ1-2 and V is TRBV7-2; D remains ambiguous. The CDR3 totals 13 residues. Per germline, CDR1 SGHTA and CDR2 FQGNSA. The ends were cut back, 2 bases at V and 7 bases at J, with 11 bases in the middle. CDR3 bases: TGTGCCAGCAGCTTAAGTGAATGGAGTGGCTACACCTTC. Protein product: CASSLSEWSGYTF.

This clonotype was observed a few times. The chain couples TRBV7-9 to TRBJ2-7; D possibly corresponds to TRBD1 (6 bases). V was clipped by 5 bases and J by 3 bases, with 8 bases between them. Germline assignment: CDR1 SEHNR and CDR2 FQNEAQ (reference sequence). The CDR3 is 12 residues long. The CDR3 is CASSKDSYEQYV. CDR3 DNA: TGTGCCAGCAGCAAGGACAGCTACGAGCAGTACGTC.

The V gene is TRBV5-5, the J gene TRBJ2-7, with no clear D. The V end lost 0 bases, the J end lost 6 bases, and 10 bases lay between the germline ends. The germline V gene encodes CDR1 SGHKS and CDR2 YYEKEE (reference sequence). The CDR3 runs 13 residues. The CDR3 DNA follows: TGTGCCAGCAGCTTGGGAAAACGGTCCGAGCAGTACTTC. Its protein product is CASSLGKRSEQYF. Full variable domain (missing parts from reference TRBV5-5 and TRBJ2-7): DAGVTQSPTHLIKTRGQQVTLRCSPISGHKSVSWYQQVLGQGPQFIFQYYEKEERGRGNFPDRFSARQFPNYSSELNVNALLLGDSALYLCASSLGKRSEQYFGPGTRLTVT.

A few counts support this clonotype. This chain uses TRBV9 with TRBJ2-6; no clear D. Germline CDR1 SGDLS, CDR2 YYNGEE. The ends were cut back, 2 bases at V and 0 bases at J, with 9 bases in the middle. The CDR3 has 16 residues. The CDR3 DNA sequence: TGTGCCAGCAGCGTTGGACGGAGCTCTGGGGCCAACGTCCTGACTTTC. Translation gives CASSVGRSSGANVLTF.

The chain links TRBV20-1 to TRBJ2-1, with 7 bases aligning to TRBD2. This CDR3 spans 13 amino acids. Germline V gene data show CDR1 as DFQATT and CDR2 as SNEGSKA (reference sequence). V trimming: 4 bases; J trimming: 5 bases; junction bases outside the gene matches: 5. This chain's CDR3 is CSAKGLLNNEQFF. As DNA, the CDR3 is TGCAGTGCTAAGGGACTACTCAACAATGAGCAGTTCTTC.

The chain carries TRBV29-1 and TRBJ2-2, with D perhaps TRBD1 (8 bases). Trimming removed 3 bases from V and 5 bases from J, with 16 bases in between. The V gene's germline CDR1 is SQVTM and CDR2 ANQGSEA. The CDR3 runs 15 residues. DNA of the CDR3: TGCAGCGTTGACCCCGAACAGGGGGGGACCGGGGAGCTGTTTTTT. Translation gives CSVDPEQGGTGELFF.

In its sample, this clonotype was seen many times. Here the CDR3 reads CASSLAGSLYNEQFF. As DNA, the CDR3 is TGCGCCAGCAGCTTGGCGGGGTCGCTCTACAATGAGCAGTTCTTC. The V and J genes are TRBV5-1 and TRBJ2-1; tentative D call: TRBD2 (5 bases). This CDR3 spans 15 amino acids. Trimming shortened V by 0 bases and J by 3 bases, and 10 bases separated the two germline ends. Germline V gene data show CDR1 as SGHRS and CDR2 as YFSETQ.

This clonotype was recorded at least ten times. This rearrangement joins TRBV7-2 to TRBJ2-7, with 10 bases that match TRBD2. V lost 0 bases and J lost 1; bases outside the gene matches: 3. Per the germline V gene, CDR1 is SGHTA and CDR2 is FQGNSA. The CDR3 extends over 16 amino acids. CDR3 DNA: TGTGCCAGCAGCTTAGCTAGCGGGAGGAGTTCCTACGAGCAGTACTTC. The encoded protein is CASSLASGRSSYEQYF.